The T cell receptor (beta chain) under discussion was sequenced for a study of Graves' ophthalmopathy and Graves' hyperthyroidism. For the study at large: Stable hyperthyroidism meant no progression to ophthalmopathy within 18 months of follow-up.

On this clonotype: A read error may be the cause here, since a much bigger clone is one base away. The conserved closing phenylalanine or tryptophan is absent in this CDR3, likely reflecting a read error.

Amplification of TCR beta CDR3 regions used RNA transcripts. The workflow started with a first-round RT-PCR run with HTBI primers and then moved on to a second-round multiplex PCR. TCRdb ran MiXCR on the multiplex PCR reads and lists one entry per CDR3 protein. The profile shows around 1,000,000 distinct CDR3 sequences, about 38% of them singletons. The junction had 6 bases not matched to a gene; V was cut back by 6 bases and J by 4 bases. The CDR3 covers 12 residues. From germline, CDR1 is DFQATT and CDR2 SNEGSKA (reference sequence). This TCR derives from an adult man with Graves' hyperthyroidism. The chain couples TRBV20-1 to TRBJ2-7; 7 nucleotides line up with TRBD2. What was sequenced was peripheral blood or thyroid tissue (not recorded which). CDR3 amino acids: CSARWEGYEQYL. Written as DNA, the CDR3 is TGCAGTGCCAGGTGGGAGGGATACGAGCAGTACCTC.